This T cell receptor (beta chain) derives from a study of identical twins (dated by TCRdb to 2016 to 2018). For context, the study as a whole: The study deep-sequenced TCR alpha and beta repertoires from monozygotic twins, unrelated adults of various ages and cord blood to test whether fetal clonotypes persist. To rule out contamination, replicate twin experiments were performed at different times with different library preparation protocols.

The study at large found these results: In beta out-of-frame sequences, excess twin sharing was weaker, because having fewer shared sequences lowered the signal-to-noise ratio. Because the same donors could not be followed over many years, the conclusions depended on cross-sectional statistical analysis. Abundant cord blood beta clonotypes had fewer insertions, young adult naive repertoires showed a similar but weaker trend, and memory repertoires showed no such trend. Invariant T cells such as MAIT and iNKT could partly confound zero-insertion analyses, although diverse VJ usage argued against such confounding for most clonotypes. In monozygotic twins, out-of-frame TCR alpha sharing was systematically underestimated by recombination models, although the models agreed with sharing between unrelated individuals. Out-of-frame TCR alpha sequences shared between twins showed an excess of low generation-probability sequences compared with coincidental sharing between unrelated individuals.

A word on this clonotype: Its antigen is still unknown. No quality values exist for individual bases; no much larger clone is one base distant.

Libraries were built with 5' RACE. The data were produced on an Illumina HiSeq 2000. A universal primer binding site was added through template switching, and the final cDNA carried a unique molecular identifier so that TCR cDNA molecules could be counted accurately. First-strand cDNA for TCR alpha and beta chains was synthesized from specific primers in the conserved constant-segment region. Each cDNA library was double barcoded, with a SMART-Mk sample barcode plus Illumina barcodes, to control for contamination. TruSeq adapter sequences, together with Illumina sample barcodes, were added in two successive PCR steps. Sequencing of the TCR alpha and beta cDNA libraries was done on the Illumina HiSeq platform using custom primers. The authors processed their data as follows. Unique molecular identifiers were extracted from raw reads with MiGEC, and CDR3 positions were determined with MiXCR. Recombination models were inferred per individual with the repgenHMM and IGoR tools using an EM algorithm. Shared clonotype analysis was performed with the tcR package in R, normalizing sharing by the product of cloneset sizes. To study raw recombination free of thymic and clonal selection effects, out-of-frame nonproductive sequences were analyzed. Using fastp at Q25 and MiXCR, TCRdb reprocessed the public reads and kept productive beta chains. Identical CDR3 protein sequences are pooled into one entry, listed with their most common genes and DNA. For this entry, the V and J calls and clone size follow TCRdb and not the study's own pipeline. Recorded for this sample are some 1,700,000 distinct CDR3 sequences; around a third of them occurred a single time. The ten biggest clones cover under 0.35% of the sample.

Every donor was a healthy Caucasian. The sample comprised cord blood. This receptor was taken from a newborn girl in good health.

In nucleotide form, the sequence is TGCAGTGCTAGGAAGGCAGGGGGCCCCCGCACTGAAGCTTTCTTT. Its protein is CSARKAGGPRTEAFF. The chain joins TRBV20-1 to TRBJ1-1; TRBD1 fits 8 bases in the junction. The CDR3 holds 15 amino acids from the cysteine to the phenylalanine. Kept here is only the CDR3 DNA, which spans 45 bases and is read in frame from base 1. At the junction V is shortened by 3 bases and J by 4 bases; bases outside the gene matches: 10. Via the germline V gene (reference sequence), CDR1 is DFQATT and CDR2 SNEGSKA.